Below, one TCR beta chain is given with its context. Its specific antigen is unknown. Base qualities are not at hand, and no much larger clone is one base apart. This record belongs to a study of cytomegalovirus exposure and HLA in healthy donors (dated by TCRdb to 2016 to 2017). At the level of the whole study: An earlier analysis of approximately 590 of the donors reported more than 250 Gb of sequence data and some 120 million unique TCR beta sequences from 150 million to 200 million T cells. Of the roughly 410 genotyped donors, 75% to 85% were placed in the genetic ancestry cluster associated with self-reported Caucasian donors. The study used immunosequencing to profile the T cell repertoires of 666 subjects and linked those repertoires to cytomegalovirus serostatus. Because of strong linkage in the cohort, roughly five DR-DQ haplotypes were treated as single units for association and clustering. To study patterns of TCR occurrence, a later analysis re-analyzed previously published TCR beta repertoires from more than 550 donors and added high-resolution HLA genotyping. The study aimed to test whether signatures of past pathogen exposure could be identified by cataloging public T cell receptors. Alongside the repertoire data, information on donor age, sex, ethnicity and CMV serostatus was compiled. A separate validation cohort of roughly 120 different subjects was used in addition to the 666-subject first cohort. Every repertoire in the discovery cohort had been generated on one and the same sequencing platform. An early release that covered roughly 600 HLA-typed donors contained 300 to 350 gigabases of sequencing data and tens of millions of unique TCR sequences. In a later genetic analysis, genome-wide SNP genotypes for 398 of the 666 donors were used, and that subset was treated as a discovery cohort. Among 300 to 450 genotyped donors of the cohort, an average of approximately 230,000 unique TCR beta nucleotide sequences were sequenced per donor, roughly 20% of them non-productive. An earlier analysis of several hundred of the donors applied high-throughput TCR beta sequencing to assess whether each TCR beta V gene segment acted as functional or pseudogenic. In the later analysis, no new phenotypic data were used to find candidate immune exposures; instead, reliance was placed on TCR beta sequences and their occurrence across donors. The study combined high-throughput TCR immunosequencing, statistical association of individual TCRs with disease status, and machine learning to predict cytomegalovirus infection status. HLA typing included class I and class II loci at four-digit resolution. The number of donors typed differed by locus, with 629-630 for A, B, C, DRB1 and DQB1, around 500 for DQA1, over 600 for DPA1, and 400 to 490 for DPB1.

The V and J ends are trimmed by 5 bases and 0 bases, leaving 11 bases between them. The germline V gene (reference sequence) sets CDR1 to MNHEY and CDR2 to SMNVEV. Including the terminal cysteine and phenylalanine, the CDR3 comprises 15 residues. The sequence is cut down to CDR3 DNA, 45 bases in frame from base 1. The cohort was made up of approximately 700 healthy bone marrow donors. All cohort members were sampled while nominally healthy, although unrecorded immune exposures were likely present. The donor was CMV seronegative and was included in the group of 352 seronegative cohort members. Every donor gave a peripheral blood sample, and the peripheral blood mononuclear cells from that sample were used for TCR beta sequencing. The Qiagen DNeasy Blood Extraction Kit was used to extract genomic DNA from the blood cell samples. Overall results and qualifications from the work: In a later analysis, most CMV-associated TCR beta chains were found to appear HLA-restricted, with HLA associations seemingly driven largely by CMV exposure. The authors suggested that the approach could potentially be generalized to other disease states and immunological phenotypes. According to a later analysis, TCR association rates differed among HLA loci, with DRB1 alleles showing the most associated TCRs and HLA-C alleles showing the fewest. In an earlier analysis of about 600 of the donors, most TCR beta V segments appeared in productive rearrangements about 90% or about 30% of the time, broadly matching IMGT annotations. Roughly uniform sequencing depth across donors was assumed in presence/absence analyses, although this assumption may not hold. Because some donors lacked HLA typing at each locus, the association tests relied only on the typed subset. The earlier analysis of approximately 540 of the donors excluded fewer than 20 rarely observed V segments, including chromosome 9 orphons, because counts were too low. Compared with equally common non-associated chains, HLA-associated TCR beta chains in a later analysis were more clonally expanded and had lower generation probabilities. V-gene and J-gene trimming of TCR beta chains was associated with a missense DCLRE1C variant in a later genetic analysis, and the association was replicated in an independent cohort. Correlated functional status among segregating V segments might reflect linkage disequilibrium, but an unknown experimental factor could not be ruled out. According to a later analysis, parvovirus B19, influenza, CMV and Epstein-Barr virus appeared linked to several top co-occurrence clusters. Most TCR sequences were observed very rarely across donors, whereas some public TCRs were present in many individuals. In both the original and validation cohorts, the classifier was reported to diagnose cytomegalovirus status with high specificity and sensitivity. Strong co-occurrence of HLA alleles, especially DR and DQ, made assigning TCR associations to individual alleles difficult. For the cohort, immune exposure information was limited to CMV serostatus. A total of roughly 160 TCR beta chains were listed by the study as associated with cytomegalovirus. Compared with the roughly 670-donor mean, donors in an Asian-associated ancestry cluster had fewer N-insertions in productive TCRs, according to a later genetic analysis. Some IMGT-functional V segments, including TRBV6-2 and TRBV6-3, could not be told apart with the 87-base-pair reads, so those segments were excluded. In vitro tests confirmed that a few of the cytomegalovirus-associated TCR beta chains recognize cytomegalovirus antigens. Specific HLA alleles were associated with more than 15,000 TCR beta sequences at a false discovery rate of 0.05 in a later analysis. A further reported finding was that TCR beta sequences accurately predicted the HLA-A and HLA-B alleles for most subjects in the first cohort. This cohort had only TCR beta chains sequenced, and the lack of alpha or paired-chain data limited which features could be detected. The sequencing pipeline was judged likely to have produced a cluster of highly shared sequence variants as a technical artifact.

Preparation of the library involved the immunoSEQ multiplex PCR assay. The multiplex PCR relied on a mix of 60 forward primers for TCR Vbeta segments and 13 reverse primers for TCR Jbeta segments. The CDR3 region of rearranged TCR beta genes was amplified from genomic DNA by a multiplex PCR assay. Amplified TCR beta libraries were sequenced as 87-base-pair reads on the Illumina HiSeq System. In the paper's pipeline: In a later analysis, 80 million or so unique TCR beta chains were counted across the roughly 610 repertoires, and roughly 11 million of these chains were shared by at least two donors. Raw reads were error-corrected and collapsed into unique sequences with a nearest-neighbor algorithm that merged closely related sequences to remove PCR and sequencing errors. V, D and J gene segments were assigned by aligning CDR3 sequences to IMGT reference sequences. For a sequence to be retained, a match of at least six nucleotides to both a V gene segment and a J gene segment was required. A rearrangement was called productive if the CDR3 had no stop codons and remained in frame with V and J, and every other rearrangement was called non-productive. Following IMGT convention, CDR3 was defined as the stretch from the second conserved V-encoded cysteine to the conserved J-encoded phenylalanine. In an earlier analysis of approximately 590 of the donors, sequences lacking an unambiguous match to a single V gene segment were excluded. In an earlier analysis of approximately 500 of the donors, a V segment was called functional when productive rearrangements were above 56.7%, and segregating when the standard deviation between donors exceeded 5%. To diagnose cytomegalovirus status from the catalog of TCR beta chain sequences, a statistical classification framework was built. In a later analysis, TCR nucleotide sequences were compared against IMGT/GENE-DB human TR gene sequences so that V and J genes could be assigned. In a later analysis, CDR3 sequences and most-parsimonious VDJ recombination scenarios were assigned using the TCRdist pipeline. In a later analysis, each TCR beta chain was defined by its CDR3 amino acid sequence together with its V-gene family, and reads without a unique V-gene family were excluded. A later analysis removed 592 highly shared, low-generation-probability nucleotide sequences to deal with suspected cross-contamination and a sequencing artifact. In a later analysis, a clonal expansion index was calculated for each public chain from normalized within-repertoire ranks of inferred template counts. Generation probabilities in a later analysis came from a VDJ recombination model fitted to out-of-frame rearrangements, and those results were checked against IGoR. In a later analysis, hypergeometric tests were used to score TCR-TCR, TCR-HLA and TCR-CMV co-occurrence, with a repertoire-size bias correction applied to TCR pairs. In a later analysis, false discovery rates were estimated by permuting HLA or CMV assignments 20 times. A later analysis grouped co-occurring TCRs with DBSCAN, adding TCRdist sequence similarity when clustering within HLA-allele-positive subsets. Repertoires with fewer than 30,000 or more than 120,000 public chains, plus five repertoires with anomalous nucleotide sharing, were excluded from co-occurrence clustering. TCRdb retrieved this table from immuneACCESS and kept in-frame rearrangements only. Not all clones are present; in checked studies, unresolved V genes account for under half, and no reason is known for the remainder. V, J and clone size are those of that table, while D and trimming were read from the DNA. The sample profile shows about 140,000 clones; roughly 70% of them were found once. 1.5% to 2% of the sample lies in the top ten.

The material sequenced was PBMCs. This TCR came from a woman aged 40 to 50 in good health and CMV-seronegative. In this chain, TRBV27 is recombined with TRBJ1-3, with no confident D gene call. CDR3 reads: CASSRVYGSGNTIYF. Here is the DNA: TGTGCCAGCAGTCGCGTCTATGGCTCTGGAAACACCATATATTTT.